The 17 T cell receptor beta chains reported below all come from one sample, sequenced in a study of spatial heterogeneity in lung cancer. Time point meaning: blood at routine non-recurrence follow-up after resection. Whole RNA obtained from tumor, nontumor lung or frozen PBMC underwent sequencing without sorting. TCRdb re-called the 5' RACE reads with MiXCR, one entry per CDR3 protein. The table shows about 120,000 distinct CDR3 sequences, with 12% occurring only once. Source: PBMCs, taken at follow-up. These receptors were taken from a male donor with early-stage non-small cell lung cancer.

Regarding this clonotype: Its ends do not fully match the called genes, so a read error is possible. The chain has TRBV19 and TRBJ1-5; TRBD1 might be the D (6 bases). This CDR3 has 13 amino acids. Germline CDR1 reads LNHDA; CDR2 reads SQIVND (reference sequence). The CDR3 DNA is TGTGCCAGTAGTGTAGACAGGATAAGGCCCCAGCATTTT. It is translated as CASSVDRIRPQHF. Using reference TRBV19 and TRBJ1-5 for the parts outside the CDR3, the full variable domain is DGGITQSPKYLFRKEGQNVTLSCEQNLNHDAMYWYRQDPGQGLRLIYYSQIVNDFQKGDIAEGYSVSREKKESFPLTVTSAQKNPTAFYLCASSVDRIRPQHFGDGTRLSIL.

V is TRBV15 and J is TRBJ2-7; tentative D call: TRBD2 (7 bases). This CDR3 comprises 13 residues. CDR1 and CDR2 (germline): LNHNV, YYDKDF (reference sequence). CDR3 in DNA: TGTGCGGCAGGGGCGGGGGCCTCCTACGAGCAGTACTTC. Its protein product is CAAGAGASYEQYF. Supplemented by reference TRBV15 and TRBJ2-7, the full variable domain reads DAMVIQNPRYQVTQFGKPVTLSCSQTLNHNVMYWYQQKSSQAPKLLFHYYDKDFNNEADTPDNFQSRRPNTSFCFLDIRSPGLGDTAMYLCAAGAGASYEQYFGPGTRLTVT.

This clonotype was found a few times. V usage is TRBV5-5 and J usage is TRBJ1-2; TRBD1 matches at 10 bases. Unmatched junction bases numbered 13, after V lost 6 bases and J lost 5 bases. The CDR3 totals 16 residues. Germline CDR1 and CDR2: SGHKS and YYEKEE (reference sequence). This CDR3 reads CASTSLKTGGSYGYTF. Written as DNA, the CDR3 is TGTGCCAGCACCTCCCTTAAGACAGGGGGCAGTTATGGCTACACCTTC.

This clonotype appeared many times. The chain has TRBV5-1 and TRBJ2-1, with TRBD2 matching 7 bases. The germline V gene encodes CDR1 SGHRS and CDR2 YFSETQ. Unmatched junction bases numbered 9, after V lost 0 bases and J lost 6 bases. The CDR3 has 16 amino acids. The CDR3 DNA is TGCGCCAGCAGCTTGGGAGTACAGCGGGGTGGCAATGAGCAGTTCTTC. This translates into CASSLGVQRGGNEQFF.

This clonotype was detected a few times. The DNA of the CDR3 is TGCAGTGCAGCGTCGGACAGGGCGAGGAGCAATCAGCCCCAGCATTTT. Translating it yields CSAASDRARSNQPQHF. The chain joins TRBV20-1 to TRBJ1-5; 8 bases match TRBD1. Looked up from germline, CDR1 is DFQATT and CDR2 is SNEGSKA (reference sequence). V gave up 6 bases and J gave up 1 base; unmatched junction bases: 11. CDR3 length: 16 amino acids.

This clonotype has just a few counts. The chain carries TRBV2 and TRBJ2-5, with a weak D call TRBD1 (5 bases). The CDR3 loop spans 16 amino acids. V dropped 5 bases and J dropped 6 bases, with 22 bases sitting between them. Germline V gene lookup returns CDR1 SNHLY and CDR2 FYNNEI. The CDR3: CASSNTQGMGKKTQYF. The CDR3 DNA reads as TGTGCCAGCAGTAATACCCAGGGTATGGGTAAGAAGACCCAGTACTTC. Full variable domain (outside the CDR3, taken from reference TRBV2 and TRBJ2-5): EPEVTQTPSHQVTQMGQEVILRCVPISNHLYFYWYRQILGQKVEFLVSFYNNEISEKSEIFDDQFSVERPDGSNFTLKIRSTKLEDSAMYFCASSNTQGMGKKTQYFGPGTRLLVL.

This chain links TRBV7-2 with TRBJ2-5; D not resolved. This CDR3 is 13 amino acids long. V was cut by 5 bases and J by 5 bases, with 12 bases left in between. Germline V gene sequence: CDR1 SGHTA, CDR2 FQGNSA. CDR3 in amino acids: CASSPLFVETQYF. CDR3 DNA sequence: TGTGCCAGCAGCCCCCTTTTCGTCGAGACCCAGTACTTC.

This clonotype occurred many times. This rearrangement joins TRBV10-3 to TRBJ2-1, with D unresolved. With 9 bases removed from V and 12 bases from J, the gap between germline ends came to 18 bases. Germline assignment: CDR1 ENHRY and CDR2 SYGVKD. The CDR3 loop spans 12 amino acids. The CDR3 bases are TGTGCCATGCAGGAGCCGGGCACTGGGCAGTTCTTC. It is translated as CAMQEPGTGQFF.

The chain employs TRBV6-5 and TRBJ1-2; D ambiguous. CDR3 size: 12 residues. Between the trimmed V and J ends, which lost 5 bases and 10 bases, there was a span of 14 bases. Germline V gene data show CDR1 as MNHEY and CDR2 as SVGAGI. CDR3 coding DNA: TGTGCCAGCAGTCCTCATACAGATATCTACACCTTC. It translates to CASSPHTDIYTF.

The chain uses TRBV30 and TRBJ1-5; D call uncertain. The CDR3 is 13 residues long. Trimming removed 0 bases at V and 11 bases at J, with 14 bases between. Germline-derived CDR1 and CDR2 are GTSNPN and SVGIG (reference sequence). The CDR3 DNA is TGTGCCTGGAGTGTGGAGGGCCGATCGGCCCAGCATTTT. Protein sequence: CAWSVEGRSAQHF.

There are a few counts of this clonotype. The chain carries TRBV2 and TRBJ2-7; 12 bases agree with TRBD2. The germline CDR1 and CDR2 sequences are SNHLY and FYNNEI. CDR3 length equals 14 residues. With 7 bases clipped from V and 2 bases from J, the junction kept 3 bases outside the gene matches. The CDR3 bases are TGTGCCAGCATGAGGACTAGCGGGACCTACGAGCAGTACTTC. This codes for CASMRTSGTYEQYF.

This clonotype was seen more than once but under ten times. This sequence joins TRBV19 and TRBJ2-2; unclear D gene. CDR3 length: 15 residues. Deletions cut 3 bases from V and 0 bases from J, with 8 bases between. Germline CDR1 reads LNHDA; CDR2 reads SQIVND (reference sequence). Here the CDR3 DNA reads TGTGCCAGTAGTATGGCCGCCGCGAACACCGGGGAGCTGTTTTTT. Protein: CASSMAAANTGELFF.

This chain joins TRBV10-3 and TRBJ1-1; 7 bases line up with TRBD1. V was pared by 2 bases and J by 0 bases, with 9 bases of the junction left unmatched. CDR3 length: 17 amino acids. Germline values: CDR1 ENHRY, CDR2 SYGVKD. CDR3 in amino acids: CAISEGGQILMNTEAFF. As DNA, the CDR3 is TGTGCCATCAGTGAGGGGGGACAGATACTAATGAACACTGAAGCTTTCTTT.

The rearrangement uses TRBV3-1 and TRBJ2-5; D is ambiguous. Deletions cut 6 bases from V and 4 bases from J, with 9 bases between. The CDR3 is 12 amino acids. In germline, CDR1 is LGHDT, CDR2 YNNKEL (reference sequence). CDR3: CASRSAGETQYF. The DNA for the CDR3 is TGTGCCAGCAGGTCAGCCGGAGAGACCCAGTACTTC.

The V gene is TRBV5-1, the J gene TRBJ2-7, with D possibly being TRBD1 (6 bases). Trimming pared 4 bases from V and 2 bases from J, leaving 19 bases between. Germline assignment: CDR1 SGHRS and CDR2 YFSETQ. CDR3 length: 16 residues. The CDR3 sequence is CASSLGPMTGAYEQYF. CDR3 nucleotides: TGCGCCAGCAGCCTGGGACCCATGACAGGCGCCTACGAGCAGTACTTC.

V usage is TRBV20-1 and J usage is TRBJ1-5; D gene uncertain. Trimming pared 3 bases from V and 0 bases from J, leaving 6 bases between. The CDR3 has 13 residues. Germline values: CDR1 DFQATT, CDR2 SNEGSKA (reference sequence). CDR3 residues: CSARRPSNQPQHF. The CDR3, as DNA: TGCAGTGCTAGGCGGCCTAGCAATCAGCCCCAGCATTTT.

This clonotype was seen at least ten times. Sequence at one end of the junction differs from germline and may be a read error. This CDR3 reads CASSSGIHRGETQYF. The CDR3 region has the DNA TGTGCTAGCAGCTCGGGGATACACAGGGGCGAGACCCAGTACTTC. This chain connects TRBV7-7 to TRBJ2-5, with 7 bases matching TRBD1. Per the germline V gene, CDR1 is SSHAT and CDR2 is FNYEAQ (reference sequence). The CDR3 extends over 15 amino acids.